One sample yielded the 3 T cell receptor beta chains listed below, sequenced in a study of spatial heterogeneity in lung cancer. TCRdb re-called the 5' RACE reads through MiXCR, storing one row per CDR3 protein. The sample has around 15,000 distinct CDR3 sequences, 6.5% to 8% seen once; the top ten hold about 20%. Described time point: sample taken at primary tumor resection. These receptors' targets are unknown. Study-wide results and caveats: Mutation tallies in tumors tracked expanded intratumoral alpha and beta TCR counts.

The specimen was lung tumor tissue, collected at surgery. The receptors originated from a female donor with early-stage non-small cell lung cancer.

In this sample, this clonotype turned up many times. With the library built for alpha chains, this beta chain is off target and its frequency is not meaningful. This chain links TRBV7-9 with TRBJ1-2; no firm D call. Germline V gene sequence: CDR1 SEHNR, CDR2 FQNEAQ (reference sequence). Trimming removed 1 base from V and 4 bases from J, with 13 bases in between. The CDR3 totals 15 residues. The CDR3 nucleotides are TGTGCCAGCAGCTTAGGGTCCGGCGAGGCCTATGGCTACACCTTC. It is translated as CASSLGSGEAYGYTF.

The table lists this clonotype with many counts. With the library built for alpha chains, this beta chain is off target and its frequency is not meaningful. The chain uses TRBV12-3 or TRBV12-4 and TRBJ2-3; 12 bases are shared with TRBD2. This CDR3 is built from 16 residues. Losses at the gene ends were 5 bases for V and 2 bases for J; bases not matched to a gene: 5. CDR3 DNA: TGTGCCAGCAGTCCTCTAGCGGGGGGGAACACAGATACGCAGTATTTT. Its translation: CASSPLAGGNTDTQYF.

This clonotype was counted many times. This beta chain represents an off-target read in a library built for alpha chains; its size is of limited meaning. This chain uses TRBV20-1 with TRBJ2-3; 8 positions agree with TRBD1. After removal of 3 bases from V and 4 bases from J, the junction contained 3 bases not matched to a gene. This CDR3 spans 13 amino acids. Germline lookup yields CDR1 DFQATT and CDR2 SNEGSKA (reference sequence). The CDR3 spells CSASRGQADTQYF. CDR3 bases: TGCAGTGCTAGCAGGGGGCAGGCAGATACGCAGTATTTT.